A selection of T cell receptor beta chains follows, all from one sample in a study of siplizumab effects on memory and regulatory T cells. Clones were sequenced by immunoSEQ multiplex PCR, and TCRdb holds only the in-frame ones, with some missing. The table includes about 100,000 clones, 94% detected once. Sequenced material: Tregs sorted from blood. Receptor source: a human donor in good health. CDR3s include the opening cysteine and the closing phenylalanine or tryptophan. A D gene is named only where the DNA matches it firmly. The size field is filled for only some rows; it gives once, few, many or a size class.

v_gene	abundance	j_gene	d_gene	CDR3aa	CDR3nt
TRBV11-1	.	TRBJ2-2	TRBD2	CASSLRLAGRKTGELFF	TGTGCCAGCAGCTTACGGCTAGCGGGACGGAAGACCGGGGAGCTGTTTTTT
TRBV6-1	.	TRBJ2-5	.	CASSQGYETQYF	TGTGCCAGCAGCCAGGGATACGAGACCCAGTACTTC
TRBV18	.	TRBJ2-7	TRBD2	CASSYLAGDNYEQYF	TGTGCCAGCTCATATCTAGCGGGAGATAACTACGAGCAGTACTTC
TRBV14	.	TRBJ2-6	.	CASSQLGGGANVLTF	TGTGCCAGCAGCCAATTAGGGGGTGGGGCCAACGTCCTGACTTTC
TRBV18	.	TRBJ1-3	.	CASSPAGSFGVRNTIYF	TGTGCCAGCTCACCCGCGGGATCTTTTGGAGTACGAAACACCATATATTTT
TRBV28	.	TRBJ2-5	.	CASSYARGASGTQYF	TGTGCCAGCAGCTATGCCCGGGGGGCTAGTGGGACCCAGTACTTC
TRBV19	.	TRBJ2-5	.	CASSFQETQYF	TGTGCCAGTAGTTTCCAAGAGACCCAGTACTTC
TRBV28	.	TRBJ2-7	TRBD2	CASSSPGLAGVGDEQYF	TGTGCCAGCAGTTCCCCGGGACTAGCGGGAGTAGGCGACGAGCAGTACTTC
TRBV6-1	.	TRBJ1-5	.	CASSELKKPQHF	TGTGCCAGCAGTGAATTAAAAAAGCCCCAGCATTTT
TRBV10-2	.	TRBJ2-1	TRBD1	CASSEGQGSNEQFF	TGCGCCAGCAGCGAGGGACAGGGGTCCAATGAGCAGTTCTTC
TRBV5-1	.	TRBJ2-3	.	CASSPSSTDTQYF	TGCGCCAGCAGCCCGTCTAGCACAGATACGCAGTATTTT
TRBV10-2	.	TRBJ2-7	TRBD1	CASSELGTGAYEQYF	TGCGCCAGCAGTGAGTTGGGGACAGGGGCCTACGAGCAGTACTTC
TRBV19	.	TRBJ1-1	.	CASDPGHLNTEAFF	TGTGCCAGCGATCCGGGACACTTGAACACTGAAGCTTTCTTT
TRBV19	.	TRBJ2-1	TRBD2	CASSPLGTNNEQFF	TGTGCCAGTAGTCCATTGGGGACTAATAATGAGCAGTTCTTC
TRBV7-9	.	TRBJ1-1	.	CASSLTGYTEAFF	TGTGCCAGCAGTCTGACAGGTTACACTGAAGCTTTCTTT
TRBV5-1	.	TRBJ2-7	.	CASSLGGALYEQYF	TGCGCCAGCAGCTTAGGAGGGGCCCTCTACGAGCAGTACTTC
TRBV6-5	.	TRBJ2-7	.	CASSRLPTYEQYF	TGTGCCAGCAGCCGACTACCCACCTACGAGCAGTACTTC
TRBV7-3	.	TRBJ2-3	.	CASSFLGDTDTQYF	TGTGCCAGCAGCTTTTTAGGTGACACCGATACGCAGTATTTT
TRBV7-6	.	TRBJ2-2	TRBD2	CASSLELAGNTGELFF	TGTGCCAGCAGCTTAGAACTAGCGGGGAACACCGGGGAGCTGTTTTTT
TRBV2	.	TRBJ1-1	.	CASRIRIWEAFF	TGTGCCAGCAGAATCAGGATTTGGGAAGCTTTCTTT
TRBV29-1	.	TRBJ2-1	TRBD1	CSVETGRRINEQFF	TGCAGCGTAGAGACAGGGAGAAGAATCAATGAGCAGTTCTTC
TRBV7-3	.	TRBJ2-7	.	CASSFTGTSHEQYF	TGTGCCAGCAGCTTCACCGGGACCTCTCACGAGCAGTACTTC
TRBV13	.	TRBJ1-2	.	CASSLVARVNYGYTF	TGTGCCAGCAGCTTAGTCGCGAGGGTCAACTATGGCTACACCTTC
TRBV5-6	.	TRBJ2-1	.	CASWGAAGNEQFF	TGTGCCAGCTGGGGGGCAGCCGGCAATGAGCAGTTCTTC
TRBV30	few	TRBJ1-1	TRBD1	CAWNRGQGPRAFF	TGTGCCTGGAACCGGGGACAGGGACCCCGGGCTTTCTTT
TRBV6-5	.	TRBJ1-2	.	CASSLSRRYYGYTF	TGTGCCAGCAGCCTTTCGCGGAGGTACTATGGCTACACCTTC
TRBV9	few	TRBJ1-5	.	CASSVSPHQPQHF	TGTGCCAGCAGCGTCAGCCCTCATCAGCCCCAGCATTTT
TRBV6-1	.	TRBJ1-2	TRBD1	CASSQVTGVPYGYTF	TGTGCCAGCAGTCAAGTGACAGGGGTCCCCTATGGCTACACCTTC
TRBV2	.	TRBJ2-5	.	CASDDKVEQETQYF	TGTGCCAGCGATGACAAGGTAGAGCAAGAGACCCAGTACTTC
TRBV28	.	TRBJ1-1	.	CASSPEPGRRNTEAFF	TGTGCCAGCAGTCCCGAACCGGGACGGAGGAACACTGAAGCTTTCTTT
TRBV7-3	.	TRBJ1-2	.	CASSRSDKYGYTF	TGTGCCAGCAGCCGATCAGACAAATATGGCTACACCTTC
TRBV5-1	.	TRBJ2-1	TRBD2	CASSWGLAGDNEQFF	TGCGCCAGCAGCTGGGGACTAGCGGGGGACAATGAGCAGTTCTTC
TRBV5-1	.	TRBJ1-1	.	CASRGGPNTEAFF	TGCGCCAGCAGGGGGGGACCGAACACTGAAGCTTTCTTT
TRBV5-1	.	TRBJ2-3	.	CASSLVRGATDTQYF	TGCGCCAGCAGCTTGGTCAGGGGCGCGACAGATACGCAGTATTTT
TRBV7-9	.	TRBJ1-2	TRBD1	CASSLGYPGQGVHGYTF	TGTGCCAGCAGCTTGGGATATCCAGGACAGGGGGTACATGGCTACACCTTC
TRBV14	.	TRBJ1-6	.	CASRDDGYNSPLHF	TGTGCCAGCAGGGACGACGGTTATAATTCACCCCTCCACTTT
TRBV2	.	TRBJ1-3	.	CASSRSDTIYF	TGTGCCAGCAGTCGGTCCGACACCATATATTTT
TRBV7-8	.	TRBJ2-3	.	CASIAGLTDTQYF	TGTGCCAGCATTGCGGGGCTGACAGATACGCAGTATTTT
TRBV29-1	.	TRBJ1-1	TRBD1	CSVGKGTGTTEAFF	TGCAGCGTTGGGAAGGGGACAGGGACCACTGAAGCTTTCTTT
TRBV5-1	once	TRBJ2-3	.	CASSLFWTGTQYF	TGCGCCAGCAGCTTGTTTTGGACTGGTACGCAGTATTTT
TRBV19	.	TRBJ1-1	.	CASSTTGFGEAFF	TGTGCCAGTAGCACTACAGGGTTTGGTGAAGCTTTCTTT
TRBV19	.	TRBJ1-1	.	CASSFGQGPGEAFF	TGTGCCAGTAGTTTTGGGCAGGGGCCAGGGGAAGCTTTCTTT
TRBV7-7	.	TRBJ2-7	.	CASSLTSSEDRF	TGTGCCAGCAGCTTAACCTCTTCCGAGGATCGGTTC
TRBV27	.	TRBJ1-1	.	CASRTGHAEAFF	TGTGCCAGCAGAACAGGGCACGCTGAAGCTTTCTTT
TRBV19	.	TRBJ1-5	TRBD1	CASSTGGSQPQHF	TGTGCCAGTAGTACAGGGGGCAGCCAGCCCCAGCATTTT
TRBV2	.	TRBJ2-5	.	CASSQPRGLQETQYF	TGTGCCAGCAGCCAACCACGTGGGCTACAAGAGACCCAGTACTTC
TRBV5-5	.	TRBJ2-1	TRBD2	CASSSLAGPNNEQFF	TGTGCCAGCAGCTCTCTAGCGGGCCCTAACAATGAGCAGTTCTTC
TRBV10-1	.	TRBJ2-3	.	CASSEGGTYTDTQYF	TGCGCCAGCAGTGAGGGGGGGACCTACACAGATACGCAGTATTTT
TRBV6-6	.	TRBJ2-7	.	CASSKTDEQYF	TGTGCCAGCAGCAAGACGGACGAGCAGTACTTC
TRBV28	.	TRBJ1-5	.	CASSGFGRADQPQHF	TGTGCCAGCAGTGGGTTCGGCAGAGCTGATCAGCCCCAGCATTTT
TRBV4-2	.	TRBJ2-1	.	CASSSPLGEYYNEQFF	TGTGCCAGCAGCTCCCCTTTAGGTGAATACTACAATGAGCAGTTCTTC